This T cell receptor beta chain was retrieved from a study of blood T cell repertoires in COVID-19. V dropped 0 bases and J dropped 6; count of bases not matched to a gene: 5. Germline assignment: CDR1 SGHRS and CDR2 YFSETQ. The CDR3 covers 15 residues. Repertoires were generated with immunoSEQ multiplex PCR, while TCRdb's copy carries only in-frame clones and drops some. This table has about 74,000 clones, around 88% appearing once. The sequenced material came from peripheral blood. The clonotype comes from a woman of 80 years or more with acute or convalescent COVID-19. The chain has TRBV5-1 and TRBJ2-2; 7 bases map to TRBD2. The CDR3 here is CASSLGRGDSGELFF. The CDR3 nucleotides read TGCGCCAGCAGCTTGGGCCGGGGGGATTCCGGGGAGCTGTTTTTT.